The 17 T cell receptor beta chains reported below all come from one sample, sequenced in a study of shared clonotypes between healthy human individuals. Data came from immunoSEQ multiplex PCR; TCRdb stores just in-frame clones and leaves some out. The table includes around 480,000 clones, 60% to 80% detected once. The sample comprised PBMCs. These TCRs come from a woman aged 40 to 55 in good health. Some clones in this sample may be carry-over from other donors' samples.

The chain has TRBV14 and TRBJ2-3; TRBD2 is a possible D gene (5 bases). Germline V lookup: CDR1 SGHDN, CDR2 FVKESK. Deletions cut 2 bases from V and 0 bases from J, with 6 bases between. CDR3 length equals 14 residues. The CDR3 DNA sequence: TGTGCCAGCAGCCAACGAGGGAGCACAGATACGCAGTATTTT. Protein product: CASSQRGSTDTQYF. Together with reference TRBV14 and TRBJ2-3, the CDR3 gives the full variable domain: EAGVTQFPSHSVIEKGQTVTLRCDPISGHDNLYWYRRVMGKEIKFLLHFVKESKQDESGMPNNRFLAERTGGTYSTLKVQPAELEDSGVYFCASSQRGSTDTQYFGPGTRLTVL.

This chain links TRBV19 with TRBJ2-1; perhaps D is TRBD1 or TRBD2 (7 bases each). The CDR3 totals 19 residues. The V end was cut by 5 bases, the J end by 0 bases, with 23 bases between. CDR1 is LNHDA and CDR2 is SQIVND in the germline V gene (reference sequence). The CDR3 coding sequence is TGTGCCAGTAGTTCGAAGGGGGCTAGCGGATCTAGCTCCTACAATGAGCAGTTCTTC. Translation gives CASSSKGASGSSSYNEQFF.

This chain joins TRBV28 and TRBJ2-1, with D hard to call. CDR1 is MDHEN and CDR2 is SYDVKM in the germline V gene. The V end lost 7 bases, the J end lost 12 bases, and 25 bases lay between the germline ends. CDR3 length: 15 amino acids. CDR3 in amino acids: CASTRRGSLGVGQFF. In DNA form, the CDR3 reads TGTGCCAGCACCCGGCGAGGCAGCCTTGGCGTGGGGCAGTTCTTC.

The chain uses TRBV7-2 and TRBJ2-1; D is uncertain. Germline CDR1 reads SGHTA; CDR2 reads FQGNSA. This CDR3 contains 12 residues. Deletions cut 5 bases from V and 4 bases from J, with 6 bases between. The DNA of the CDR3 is TGTGCCAGCAGCCGTGATTACAATGAGCAGTTCTTC. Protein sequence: CASSRDYNEQFF.

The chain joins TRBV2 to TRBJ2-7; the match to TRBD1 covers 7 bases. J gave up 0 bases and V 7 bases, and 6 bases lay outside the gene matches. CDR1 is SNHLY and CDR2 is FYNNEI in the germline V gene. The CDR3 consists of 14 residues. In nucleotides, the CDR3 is TGTGCCAGCACTCCCTGGACAGGCTCCTACGAGCAGTACTTC. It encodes CASTPWTGSYEQYF.

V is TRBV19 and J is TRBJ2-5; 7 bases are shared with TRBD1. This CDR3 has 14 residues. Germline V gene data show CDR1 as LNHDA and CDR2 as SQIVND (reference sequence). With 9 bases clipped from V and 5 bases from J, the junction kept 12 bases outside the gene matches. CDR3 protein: CARSTPGTDETQYF. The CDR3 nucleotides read TGTGCCAGGTCGACTCCCGGGACAGACGAGACCCAGTACTTC.

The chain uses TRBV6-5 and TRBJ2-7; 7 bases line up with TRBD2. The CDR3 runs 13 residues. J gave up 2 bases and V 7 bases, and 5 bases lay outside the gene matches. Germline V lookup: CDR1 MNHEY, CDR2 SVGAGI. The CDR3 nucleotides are TGTGCCAGCACCAGCGGGGTTACCTACGAGCAGTACTTC. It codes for CASTSGVTYEQYF.

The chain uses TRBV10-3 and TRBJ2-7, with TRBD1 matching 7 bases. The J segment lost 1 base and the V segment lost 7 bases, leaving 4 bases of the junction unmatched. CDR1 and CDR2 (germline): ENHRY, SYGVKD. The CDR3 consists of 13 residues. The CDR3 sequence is CAITGTESYEQYF. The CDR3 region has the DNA TGTGCCATCACAGGGACAGAATCCTACGAGCAGTACTTC.

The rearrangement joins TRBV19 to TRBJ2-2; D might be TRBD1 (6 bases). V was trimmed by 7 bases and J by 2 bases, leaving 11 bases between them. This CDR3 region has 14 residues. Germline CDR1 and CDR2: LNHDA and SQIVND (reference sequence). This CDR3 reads CASIGTFNTGELFF. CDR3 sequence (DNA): TGTGCCAGTATCGGGACATTCAACACCGGGGAGCTGTTTTTT.

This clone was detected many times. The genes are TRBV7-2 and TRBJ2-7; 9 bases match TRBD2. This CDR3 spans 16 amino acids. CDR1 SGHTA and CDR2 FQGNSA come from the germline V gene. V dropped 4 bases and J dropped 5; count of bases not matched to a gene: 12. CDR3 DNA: TGTGCCAGCAGCTCCCCGGCGGGGGGGCTAGCAGACGAGCAGTACTTC. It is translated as CASSSPAGGLADEQYF.

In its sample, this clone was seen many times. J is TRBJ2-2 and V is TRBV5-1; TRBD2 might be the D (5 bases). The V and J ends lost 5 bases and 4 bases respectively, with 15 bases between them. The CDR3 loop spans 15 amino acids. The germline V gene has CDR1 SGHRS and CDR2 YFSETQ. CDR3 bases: TGCGCCAGCAGTTTACCCGATGAGGGCACCGGGGAGCTGTTTTTT. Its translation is CASSLPDEGTGELFF.

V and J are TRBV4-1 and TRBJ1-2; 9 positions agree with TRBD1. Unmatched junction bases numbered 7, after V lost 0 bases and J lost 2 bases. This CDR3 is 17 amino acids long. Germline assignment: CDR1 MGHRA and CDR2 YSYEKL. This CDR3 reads CASSQEWRTGENYGYTF. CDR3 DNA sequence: TGCGCCAGCAGCCAAGAATGGCGGACAGGGGAAAACTATGGCTACACCTTC.

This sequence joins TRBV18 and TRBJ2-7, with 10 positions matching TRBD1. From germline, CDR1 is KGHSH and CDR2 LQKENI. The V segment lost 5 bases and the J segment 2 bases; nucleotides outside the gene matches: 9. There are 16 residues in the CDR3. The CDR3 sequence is CASSSPGQGRTYEQYF. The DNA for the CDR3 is TGTGCCAGCTCATCGCCGGGACAGGGGAGGACCTACGAGCAGTACTTC.

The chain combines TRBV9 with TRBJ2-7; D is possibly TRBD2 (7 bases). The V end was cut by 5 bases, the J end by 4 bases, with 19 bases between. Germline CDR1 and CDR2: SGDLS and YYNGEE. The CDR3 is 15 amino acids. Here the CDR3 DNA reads TGTGCCAGCAGTGCCAGGGCGGGGGCTTTTTACGAGCAGTACTTC. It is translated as CASSARAGAFYEQYF.

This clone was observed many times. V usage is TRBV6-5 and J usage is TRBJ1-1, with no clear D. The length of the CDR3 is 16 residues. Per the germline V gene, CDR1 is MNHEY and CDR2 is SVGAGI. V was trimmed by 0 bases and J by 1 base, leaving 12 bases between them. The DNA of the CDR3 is TGTGCCAGCAGTTACTCTGGTGGGTATGCGAACACTGAAGCTTTCTTT. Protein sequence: CASSYSGGYANTEAFF.

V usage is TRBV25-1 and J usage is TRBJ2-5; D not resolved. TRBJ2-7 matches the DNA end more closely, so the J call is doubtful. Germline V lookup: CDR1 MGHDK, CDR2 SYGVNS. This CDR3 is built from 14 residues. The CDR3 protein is CASSPSRAPYEQYF. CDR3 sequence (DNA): TGTGCCAGCAGCCCAAGTCGGGCCCCCTACGAGCAGTACTTC.

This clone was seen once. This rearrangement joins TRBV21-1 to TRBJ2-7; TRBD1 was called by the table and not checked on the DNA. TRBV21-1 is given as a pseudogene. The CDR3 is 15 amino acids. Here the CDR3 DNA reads TGTGCCAGCAGCAAAGTGGGCAGGGGAGACTACGAGCAGTACTTC. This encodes CASSKVGRGDYEQYF.